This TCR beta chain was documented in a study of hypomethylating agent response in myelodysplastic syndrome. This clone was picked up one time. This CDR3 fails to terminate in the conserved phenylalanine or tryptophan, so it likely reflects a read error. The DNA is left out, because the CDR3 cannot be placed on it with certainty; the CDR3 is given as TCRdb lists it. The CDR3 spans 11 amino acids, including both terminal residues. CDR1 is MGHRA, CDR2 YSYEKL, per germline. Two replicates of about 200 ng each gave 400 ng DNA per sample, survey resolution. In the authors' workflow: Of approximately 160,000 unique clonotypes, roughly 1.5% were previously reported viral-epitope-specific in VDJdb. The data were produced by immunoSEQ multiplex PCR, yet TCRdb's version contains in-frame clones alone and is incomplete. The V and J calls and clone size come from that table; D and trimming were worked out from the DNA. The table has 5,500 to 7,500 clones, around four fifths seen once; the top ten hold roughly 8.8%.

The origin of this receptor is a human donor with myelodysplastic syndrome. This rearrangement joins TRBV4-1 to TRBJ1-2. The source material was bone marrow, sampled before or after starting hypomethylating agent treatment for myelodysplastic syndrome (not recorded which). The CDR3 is CASSQGPPFTP.